This T cell receptor (beta chain) originates from a study of STAT5B mutations in CD4+ large granular lymphocyte leukemia. Germline V gene data show CDR1 as MGHDK and CDR2 as SYGVNS. The CDR3 loop spans 13 amino acids. V was cut by 6 bases and J by 6 bases, with 11 bases left in between. How the authors handled the data: Lowest detectable productive clonotype frequency was 2.59 x 10-5. TCRdb keeps only in-frame clones here, not all; method: immunoSEQ multiplex PCR. V, J and clone size are those of that table, while D and trimming were read from the DNA. The sample contains about 35,000 clones, around 80% of which appear only once.

This chain joins TRBV25-1 and TRBJ2-2; D possibly corresponds to TRBD2 (6 bases). The sequencing input was CD4+ T cells from blood buffy coats. The TCR was taken from a human donor in good health. The CDR3 DNA sequence: TGTGCCAGCAGAGGGACTGGCCCCGGGGAGCTGTTTTTT. Amino acid sequence: CASRGTGPGELFF. Drawing the rest from reference TRBV25-1 and TRBJ2-2, the complete variable domain is EADIYQTPRYLVIGTGKKITLECSQTMGHDKMYWYQQDPGMELHLIHYSYGVNSTEKGDLSSESTVSRIRTEHFPLTLESARPSHTSQYLCASRGTGPGELFFGEGSRLTVL.